Listed here is a single T cell receptor beta chain. The antigen this receptor binds is unknown. Base quality data are lacking; no much larger clone is found one base away. In total, 600 or so healthy bone marrow donors made up the cohort. All cohort members were sampled while nominally healthy, although unrecorded immune exposures were likely present. The donor tested CMV seronegative and was one of the 352 seronegative cohort members. Every donor gave a peripheral blood sample, and the peripheral blood mononuclear cells from that sample were used for TCR beta sequencing. Genomic DNA extraction from the blood cell samples was performed with the Qiagen DNeasy Blood Extraction Kit. Receptor amplification or capture employed the immunoSEQ multiplex PCR assay. The multiplex PCR relied on a mix of 60 forward primers for TCR Vbeta segments and 13 reverse primers for TCR Jbeta segments. The CDR3 region of rearranged TCR beta genes was amplified from genomic DNA with a multiplex PCR assay. The amplified TCR beta libraries were sequenced on the Illumina HiSeq System as 87-base-pair reads. In the original analysis: Across the 500 to 750 repertoires, a later analysis counted roughly 84 million unique TCR beta chains, around 11 million of which were shared by at least two donors. Raw reads were error-corrected and collapsed into unique sequences by a nearest-neighbor algorithm in which closely related sequences were merged to remove PCR and sequencing errors. Alignment of CDR3 sequences to IMGT reference sequences was used to assign V, D and J gene segments. Each retained sequence needed at least a six-nucleotide match to both a V gene segment and a J gene segment. Rearrangements were called productive when the CDR3 lacked stop codons and stayed in frame with V and J; all others were non-productive. Following IMGT convention, CDR3 was defined as the stretch from the second conserved V-encoded cysteine to the conserved J-encoded phenylalanine. The earlier analysis of roughly 590 of the donors excluded any sequence lacking an unambiguous match to a single V gene segment. In an earlier analysis of around 600 of the donors, V segments were called functional above 56.7% productive rearrangements and were called segregating when the between-donor standard deviation exceeded 5%. A statistical classification framework was built for diagnosing cytomegalovirus status from the catalog of TCR beta chain sequences. In a later analysis, V and J genes were assigned by comparing TCR nucleotide sequences against IMGT/GENE-DB human TR gene sequences. A later analysis assigned CDR3 sequences and most-parsimonious VDJ recombination scenarios with the TCRdist pipeline. In a later analysis, each TCR beta chain was defined by its CDR3 amino acid sequence together with its V-gene family, and reads without a unique V-gene family were excluded. To address suspected cross-contamination and a sequencing artifact, a later analysis removed roughly 640 highly shared, low-generation-probability nucleotide sequences. In a later analysis, a clonal expansion index for each public chain was calculated from normalized within-repertoire ranks of inferred template counts. In a later analysis, generation probabilities were computed with a VDJ recombination model fitted to out-of-frame rearrangements, and the resulting probabilities were checked against IGoR. A later analysis scored TCR-TCR, TCR-HLA and TCR-CMV co-occurrence with hypergeometric tests, applying a repertoire-size bias correction to TCR pairs. In a later analysis, false discovery rates were estimated by permuting HLA or CMV assignments 20 times. In a later analysis, co-occurring TCRs were grouped using DBSCAN, and TCRdist sequence similarity was added for clustering within HLA-allele-positive subsets. Repertoires with fewer than 30,000 or more than 120,000 public chains, plus five repertoires with anomalous nucleotide sharing, were excluded from co-occurrence clustering. The clones in this table, taken by TCRdb from immuneACCESS, are in-frame only. Not every clone is retained; where verified, under half of the shortfall comes from an unresolved V gene, and the cause of the rest is unknown. V and J calls and clone size are given by that table; D and trimming were obtained from the DNA. The sample includes about 210,000 clones, with almost 80% observed a single time. Less than 2% of the sample goes to the ten largest clones.

This entry is derived from a study of cytomegalovirus exposure and HLA in healthy donors (dated by TCRdb to the late 2010s). About the investigation overall: In an earlier analysis of 587 of the donors, 250 to 300 Gb of sequence data and 90 million to 120 million unique TCR beta sequences from about 179 million T cells were reported. Of the roughly 400 genotyped donors, 65% to 90% fell in the genetic ancestry cluster associated with self-reported Caucasian donors. To predict cytomegalovirus infection status, the study combined high-throughput TCR immunosequencing, statistical association of individual TCRs with disease status, and machine learning. Approximately 310 gigabases of sequencing data and approximately 85 million unique TCR sequences were included in an early release covering about 700 HLA-typed donors. The study aimed to test whether signatures of past pathogen exposure could be identified by cataloging public T cell receptors. In an earlier analysis of more than 550 of the donors, high-throughput TCR beta sequencing was used to judge whether each TCR beta V gene segment behaved as functional or pseudogenic. In the later analysis, no new phenotypic data were used to find candidate immune exposures; instead, reliance was placed on TCR beta sequences and their occurrence across donors. All discovery cohort repertoires had been generated using a single sequencing platform. Both class I and class II loci were covered by HLA typing, at four-digit resolution. Typing coverage differed by locus: A, B, C, DRB1 and DQB1 were typed in about 620-630 donors, DQA1 in about 510, DPA1 in roughly 590, and DPB1 in 472. Among about 410 genotyped donors of the cohort, an average of roughly 230,000 unique TCR beta nucleotide sequences was sequenced per donor, of which approximately 18% were non-productive. A separate validation cohort of some 130 different subjects was used in addition to the 666-subject first cohort. The T cell repertoires of some 700 subjects were profiled by immunosequencing and related to cytomegalovirus serostatus. Roughly 5 DR-DQ haplotypes were handled as single units for association and clustering because linkage in the cohort was strong. Donor age, sex, ethnicity and CMV serostatus were compiled alongside the repertoire data. A later analysis re-analyzed previously published TCR beta repertoires from hundreds of donors and added high-resolution HLA genotyping to study TCR occurrence patterns. A later genetic analysis used genome-wide SNP genotypes for about 55% of the 666 donors, treating that subset as a discovery cohort. What the study reported, not specific to this receptor: The 87-base-pair reads could not distinguish some IMGT-functional V segments, including TRBV6-2 and TRBV6-3, so those segments were excluded. The classifier was reported to diagnose cytomegalovirus status with high specificity and sensitivity in both the original cohort and the validation cohort. Assigning TCR associations to individual alleles was difficult when HLA alleles, especially DR and DQ, strongly co-occurred. According to a later genetic analysis, donors in an Asian-associated ancestry cluster had fewer N-insertions in productive TCRs than the roughly 700-donor mean. A further reported finding was that TCR beta sequences accurately predicted the HLA-A and HLA-B alleles for most subjects in the first cohort. Most TCR sequences were observed very rarely across donors, whereas some public TCRs were present in many individuals. In an earlier analysis of some 540 of the donors, most TCR beta V segments appeared in productive rearrangements about 87% or about 30% of the time, broadly matching IMGT annotations. In the study, about 150 TCR beta chains were listed as associated with cytomegalovirus. In vitro tests confirmed that three of the cytomegalovirus-associated TCR beta chains recognize cytomegalovirus antigens. The presence/absence analyses assumed that sequencing depth was roughly uniform across donors, and that assumption may not be true. Several of the top co-occurrence clusters appeared to be linked to parvovirus B19, influenza, CMV and Epstein-Barr virus, according to a later analysis. A group of highly shared sequence variants was considered likely to be a technical artifact of the sequencing pipeline. The authors suggested that the approach could potentially be extended to other disease states and immunological phenotypes. Immune exposure information for the cohort was limited to CMV serostatus. In a later analysis, 15,000 to 20,000 TCR beta sequences were associated with specific HLA alleles at a false discovery rate of 0.05. HLA typing was unavailable for some donors at each locus, so association tests used only the typed subset. In a later analysis, TCR association rates were found to vary across HLA loci, with the most associated TCRs seen for DRB1 alleles and the fewest for HLA-C alleles. About 17 rarely observed V segments, including chromosome 9 orphons, were excluded from the earlier analysis of some 590 of the donors because counts were too low. Linkage disequilibrium might explain the correlated functional status among segregating V segments, but an unknown experimental factor could not be excluded. In a later analysis, HLA-associated TCR beta chains showed more clonal expansion and lower generation probabilities than non-associated chains that were equally common. In a later genetic analysis, a missense DCLRE1C variant was associated with V-gene and J-gene trimming of TCR beta chains, and the association was replicated in an independent cohort. In a later analysis, most CMV-associated TCR beta chains were found to appear HLA-restricted, with HLA associations seemingly driven largely by CMV exposure. Only TCR beta chains were sequenced in this cohort, and the absence of alpha or paired-chain data limited detectable features.

Reading from cysteine to phenylalanine, the CDR3 counts 15 amino acids. Just CDR3 DNA is preserved here, 45 bases in frame from base 1. Trimming costs V 1 base and J 4 bases, and their ends lie 14 bases apart. The germline V gene yields MDHEN for CDR1 and SYDVKM for CDR2. Source material: PBMCs. The rearrangement combines TRBV28 with TRBJ2-7; a tentative D match to TRBD1 spans 7 bases. The TCR sequence derives from a male donor in good health and CMV-seronegative. The CDR3 reads as follows: CASSLSAGGGYEQYF. Here is the DNA: TGTGCCAGCAGTTTATCGGCAGGGGGAGGATACGAGCAGTACTTC.